This TCR beta chain was captured by sequencing in a study of cytomegalovirus exposure and HLA in healthy donors. Study results and limitations: An observed cluster of highly shared sequence variants was recorded as a likely sequencing artifact. Reported results showed that the classifier diagnosed cytomegalovirus status with high specificity and sensitivity.

The CDR3 has 15 residues. Germline V CDR1 and CDR2: SGHRS, YFSETQ. V lost 4 bases and J lost 1; bases outside the gene matches: 3. As for the donors, each was a healthy bone marrow donor. Points on this clone: Antigen unknown.

The PCR contained 60 Vbeta and 13 Jbeta primers. Original methodology: Later reanalysis found roughly 80 million unique TCR beta chains, some 10 million of them shared. The assay was immunoSEQ multiplex PCR, and TCRdb's table has in-frame clones only and misses some. V and J calls and clone size are given by that table; D and trimming were obtained from the DNA. The sample has around 26,000 clones; the top ten hold under 20%. The TCR was taken from a male donor in good health and CMV-seropositive. The gene calls are TRBV5-1 and TRBJ2-3; TRBD2 agrees at 10 bases. Sequencing was performed on PBMCs. The CDR3 DNA reads TGCGCCAGCAGCCCCGGGACTAGCGGCACAGATACGCAGTATTTT. Translation gives CASSPGTSGTDTQYF.